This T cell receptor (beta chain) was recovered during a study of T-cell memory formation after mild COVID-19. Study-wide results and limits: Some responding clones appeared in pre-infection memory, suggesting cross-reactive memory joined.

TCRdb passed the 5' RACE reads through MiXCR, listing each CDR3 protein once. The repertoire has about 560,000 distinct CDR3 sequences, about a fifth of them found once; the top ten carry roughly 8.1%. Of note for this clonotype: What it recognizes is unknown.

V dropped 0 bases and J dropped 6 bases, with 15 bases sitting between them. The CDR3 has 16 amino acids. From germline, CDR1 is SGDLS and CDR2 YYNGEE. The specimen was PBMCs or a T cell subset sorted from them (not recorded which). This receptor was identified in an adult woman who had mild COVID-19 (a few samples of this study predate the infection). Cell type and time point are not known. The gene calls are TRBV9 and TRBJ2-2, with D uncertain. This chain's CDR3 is CASSVGVVSFAGELFF. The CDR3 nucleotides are TGTGCCAGCAGCGTAGGGGTCGTTTCTTTCGCCGGGGAGCTGTTTTTT.